The 21 T cell receptor beta chains presented below share a single source sample, sequenced in a study of identical twins. Using its own MiXCR run on the 5' RACE reads, TCRdb lists one record per CDR3 protein. The sample records roughly 290,000 distinct CDR3 sequences, 6.5% to 9.5% being singletons. These data are also associated with another study on yellow fever vaccine responses in identical twins.

Sequenced input: memory (CD45RO+) T cells sorted from blood. These receptors were taken from a woman between 18 and 30 years old in good health.

CDR3 sequence (DNA): TGTGCCAGCAGCGCCAGACCCGGCCCGTGGGAGCCCCAGCATTTT. It specifies CASSARPGPWEPQHF. The chain joins TRBV7-6 to TRBJ1-5; D unclear. This CDR3 has 15 residues. Trimming took off 5 bases at V and 8 bases at J, with 19 bases between the two ends. From germline, CDR1 is SGHVS and CDR2 FNYEAQ.

This clonotype was picked up many times. The chain has TRBV9 and TRBJ2-7; TRBD2 matches 11 bases. The CDR3 is 14 residues long. The germline CDR1 and CDR2 sequences are SGDLS and YYNGEE. V shed 2 bases, J shed 3 bases, and the junction held 1 base outside the gene matches. This CDR3 reads CASSVGTSGYEQYF. The CDR3 region has the DNA TGTGCCAGCAGCGTTGGGACTAGCGGCTACGAGCAGTACTTC.

This clonotype was counted many times. This sequence joins TRBV25-1 and TRBJ1-3; D is ambiguous. Germline CDR1 is MGHDK and CDR2 is SYGVNS. Between the trimmed V and J ends, which lost 6 bases and 3 bases, there was a span of 18 bases. The CDR3 is 16 residues long. In DNA, the CDR3 is TGTGCCAGCAGCGGCTTGGTGCCCACCAATGGAAACACCATATATTTT. It translates to CASSGLVPTNGNTIYF.

A few counts support this clonotype. The chain uses TRBV28 and TRBJ1-4; no clear D. The CDR3 extends over 16 amino acids. The germline V gene encodes CDR1 MDHEN and CDR2 SYDVKM. Trimming pared 4 bases from V and 8 bases from J, leaving 20 bases between. The CDR3 spells CASSSGRLMEREKLFF. Here the CDR3 DNA reads TGTGCCAGCAGTTCCGGACGCTTAATGGAAAGGGAAAAACTGTTTTTT.

This clonotype has ten or more counts. The genes are TRBV28 and TRBJ1-1; D remains unclear. The germline V gene encodes CDR1 MDHEN and CDR2 SYDVKM. The CDR3 sequence is 19 residues long. V lost 3 bases and J 1 base, leaving 24 bases between the germline ends. The CDR3 spells CASSFFLSVPLEENTEAFF. In nucleotides, the CDR3 is TGTGCCAGCAGTTTTTTTCTTTCGGTACCGTTGGAGGAGAACACTGAAGCTTTCTTT.

This clonotype was detected many times. The chain links TRBV3-1 to TRBJ2-4; D is possibly TRBD1 (6 bases). Germline V gene lookup returns CDR1 LGHDT and CDR2 YNNKEL (reference sequence). The CDR3 totals 16 residues. Trimming removed 3 bases from V and 0 bases from J, with 12 bases in between. The CDR3, as DNA: TGTGCCAGCAGCCAGTGGGACAAACTAGCCAAAAACATTCAGTACTTC. Amino acids: CASSQWDKLAKNIQYF.

This clonotype was observed a few times. A much larger clone differs by one base, so this may be a read error. A read error is likely, as this CDR3 ends without the conserved phenylalanine or tryptophan. The chain has TRBV20-1 and TRBJ2-3; TRBD2 agrees at 7 bases. This CDR3 has 16 residues. Trimming removed 1 base from V and 2 bases from J; junction bases left unmatched: 9. CDR1 and CDR2 from the germline V gene are DFQATT and SNEGSKA (reference sequence). The CDR3 coding sequence is TGCAGTGCTAGAGGGGGGACTACCTGGGCCACAGATACGCAGTATATT. Translation: CSARGGTTWATDTQYI.

The rearrangement uses TRBV24-1 and TRBJ2-1; 7 nucleotides line up with TRBD2. Looked up from germline, CDR1 is KGHDR and CDR2 is SFDVKD. After removal of 1 base from V and 4 bases from J, the junction contained 6 bases not matched to a gene. The CDR3 contains 16 residues. The chain's CDR3 is CATSDFASGNYNEQFF. CDR3 nucleotide sequence: TGTGCCACCAGTGATTTTGCTAGCGGTAATTACAATGAGCAGTTCTTC.

V usage is TRBV18 and J usage is TRBJ1-1; 11 bases line up with TRBD1. Trimming at V came to 3 bases and at J to 3 bases, leaving 3 bases not matched to a gene. There are 15 residues in the CDR3. CDR1 KGHSH and CDR2 LQKENI come from the germline V gene. The CDR3 sequence: CASSPGTGGDTEAFF. CDR3 bases: TGTGCCAGCTCACCCGGGACAGGGGGAGACACTGAAGCTTTCTTT. The whole variable domain, remainder taken from reference TRBV18 and TRBJ1-1, is NAGVMQNPRHLVRRRGQEARLRCSPMKGHSHVYWYRQLPEEGLKFMVYLQKENIIDESGMPKERFSAEFPKEGPSILRIQQVVRGDSAAYFCASSPGTGGDTEAFFGQGTRLTVV.

The chain recombines TRBV6-2 or TRBV6-3 with TRBJ1-5; 9 nucleotides align to TRBD1. J was trimmed by 6 bases and V by 6 bases; bases with no gene match: 6. This CDR3 comprises 14 residues. Germline V CDR1 and CDR2: MNHEY, SVGEGT. The CDR3 DNA follows: TGTGCCAGCAGAACAGGGGGCGACGGTCAGCCCCAGCATTTT. Translating it yields CASRTGGDGQPQHF.

The gene calls are TRBV7-2 and TRBJ2-5, with D perhaps given as TRBD1 or TRBD2 (5 bases each). Per the germline V gene, CDR1 is SGHTA and CDR2 is FQGNSA. V lost 1 base, J lost 2 bases, and 11 bases lay in between. The CDR3 spans 15 residues. The CDR3 nucleotides are TGTGCCAGCAGCTTAGGGGTCGGGGCGCAAGAGACCCAGTACTTC. Translated, it gives CASSLGVGAQETQYF.

This clonotype was detected many times. The chain recombines TRBV27 with TRBJ1-6; 7 nucleotides line up with TRBD1. This CDR3 contains 15 residues. J gave up 6 bases and V 6 bases, and 8 bases lay outside the gene matches. Germline V gene sequence: CDR1 MNHEY, CDR2 SMNVEV (reference sequence). In nucleotides, the CDR3 is TGTGCCAGCAGCTTAACGACAGGGAGTAATTCACCCCTCCACTTT. Translating gives CASSLTTGSNSPLHF.

This clonotype was counted at least ten times. The chain uses TRBV12-3 or TRBV12-4 and TRBJ1-2, with D perhaps TRBD1 (6 bases). V was clipped by 4 bases and J by 7 bases, with 19 bases between them. This CDR3 comprises 15 residues. The CDR3 DNA follows: TGTGCCAGCAGTTCCCGCGTGGGGACATATGGTGGCTACACCTTC. It codes for CASSSRVGTYGGYTF.

This clonotype has ten or more counts. DNA of the CDR3: TGTGCCACCAGCAGGGTACAGGGGGCTAGGACTGAAGCTTTCTTT. This gives the protein CATSRVQGARTEAFF. V and J are TRBV15 and TRBJ1-1, with 9 bases lining up with TRBD1. CDR1 LNHNV and CDR2 YYDKDF come from the germline V gene (reference sequence). Trimming removed 3 bases from V and 5 bases from J; junction bases left unmatched: 7. The CDR3 runs to 15 residues. Together with reference TRBV15 and TRBJ1-1, the CDR3 gives the full variable domain: DAMVIQNPRYQVTQFGKPVTLSCSQTLNHNVMYWYQQKSSQAPKLLFHYYDKDFNNEADTPDNFQSRRPNTSFCFLDIRSPGLGDTAMYLCATSRVQGARTEAFFGQGTRLTVV.

The sample holds many counts of this clonotype. CDR3 sequence reads: CSASPGYENQPQHF. The CDR3 nucleotides are TGCAGTGCTAGTCCAGGGTATGAGAATCAGCCCCAGCATTTT. The rearrangement links TRBV20-1 to TRBJ1-5; TRBD1 is a possible D gene (5 bases). The CDR3 contains 14 residues. The V end lost 3 bases, the J end lost 4 bases, and 13 bases lay between the germline ends. CDR1 DFQATT and CDR2 SNEGSKA come from the germline V gene (reference sequence).

This clonotype has a count of ten or more. CDR3 loop: CASSRLGTGGNQPQHF. CDR3 nucleotide sequence: TGCGCCAGCAGCCGCCTCGGGACAGGAGGAAATCAGCCCCAGCATTTT. The chain has TRBV4-1 and TRBJ1-5; 8 bases agree with TRBD1. Trimming cost V 4 bases and J 4 bases; bases outside gene matches: 9. The CDR3 runs 16 residues. CDR1 and CDR2 (germline): MGHRA, YSYEKL.

This clonotype appeared a few times. This sequence joins TRBV20-1 and TRBJ1-1, with TRBD1 as a possible D gene (5 bases). CDR3 length: 14 residues. The V end was cut by 0 bases, the J end by 6 bases, with 14 bases between. Germline V gene data show CDR1 as DFQATT and CDR2 as SNEGSKA (reference sequence). Here the CDR3 DNA reads TGCAGTGCTAGAGATCCGTCGGGGGACTCTGAAGCTTTCTTT. Amino acid sequence: CSARDPSGDSEAFF.

This clonotype was seen many times. V is TRBV12-3 or TRBV12-4 and J is TRBJ2-3; D could derive from TRBD1 or TRBD2 (6 bases each). The V and J ends lost 6 bases and 2 bases respectively, with 15 bases between them. This CDR3 comprises 15 residues. In DNA, the CDR3 is TGTGCCAGCAGGCGGGACACCCTAAACACAGATACGCAGTATTTT. Amino acid sequence: CASRRDTLNTDTQYF.

The V gene is TRBV27, the J gene TRBJ2-3; 8 bases line up with TRBD2. Germline V lookup: CDR1 MNHEY, CDR2 SMNVEV (reference sequence). J lost 1 base, V lost 10 bases, and 7 bases had no gene match. The CDR3 runs 14 residues. The CDR3 spells CATRLTSGTDTQYF. The CDR3 DNA reads TGTGCCACGCGCCTGACTAGCGGCACAGATACGCAGTATTTT.

This clonotype was counted ten times or more. This chain joins TRBV5-1 and TRBJ2-7, with D perhaps matching TRBD2 (6 bases). With 3 bases removed from V and 6 bases from J, the gap between germline ends came to 13 bases. The CDR3 length is 13 residues. Germline CDR1 and CDR2: SGHRS and YFSETQ. CDR3 in DNA: TGCGCCAGCAGCTCTGCGGCGGGGCTCGAGCAGTACGTC. Amino acids: CASSSAAGLEQYV.

In this sample, this clonotype turned up a few times. The chain carries TRBV5-1 and TRBJ2-7, with a possible D match to TRBD2 (5 bases). V was pared by 0 bases and J by 0 bases, with 13 bases between. Per the germline V gene, CDR1 is SGHRS and CDR2 is YFSETQ. The CDR3 has 16 amino acids. The CDR3 region is CASSLAGQRSSYEQYF. The CDR3 DNA reads as TGCGCCAGCAGCTTGGCCGGGCAGCGGAGCTCCTACGAGCAGTACTTC.